Shown below are 30 T cell receptor beta chains from a single sample sequenced in a study of blood T cell repertoires in COVID-19. The protocol was immunoSEQ multiplex PCR, while the TCRdb copy is restricted to in-frame clones and leaves out a portion. The sample holds around 150,000 clones, approximately 87% seen once. The sample was peripheral blood. The receptors shown here come from a woman in her sixties or seventies with COVID-19, enrolled during active disease.

The gene calls are TRBV28 and TRBJ1-5; 10 bases map to TRBD1. V trimming: 6 bases; J trimming: 3 bases; junction bases outside the gene matches: 2. The CDR3 consists of 14 residues. The germline gives CDR1 MDHEN, CDR2 SYDVKM. DNA for the CDR3: TGTGCCAGCAGAGGGACAGGGGACAATCAGCCCCAGCATTTT. As protein: CASRGTGDNQPQHF.

The chain combines TRBV24-1 with TRBJ2-2, with TRBD1 matching over 7 bases. The CDR3 length is 16 residues. Trimming cost V 0 bases and J 3 bases; bases outside gene matches: 3. Germline assignment: CDR1 KGHDR and CDR2 SFDVKD. CDR3 protein: CATSDLRGGDTGELFF. CDR3 bases: TGTGCCACCAGTGATTTGAGAGGGGGCGACACCGGGGAGCTGTTTTTT.

J is TRBJ1-4 and V is TRBV3-1 (or the pseudogene TRBV3-2); weak D call: TRBD1 (5 bases). Germline lookup yields CDR1 LGHDT and CDR2 YNNKEL (reference sequence). Trimming pared 4 bases from V and 0 bases from J, leaving 18 bases between. The CDR3 extends over 18 amino acids. The DNA of the CDR3 is TGTGCCAGCAGCCTGGGATGGGGACGCGGGGCAACTAATGAAAAACTGTTTTTT. This gives the protein CASSLGWGRGATNEKLFF.

The J gene is TRBJ1-4, the V gene TRBV20-1; D remains unclear. The CDR3 has 14 amino acids. V lost 3 bases to trimming and J lost 2 bases, with 10 bases between them. Germline V gene data show CDR1 as DFQATT and CDR2 as SNEGSKA (reference sequence). The CDR3: CSASSGDTNEKLFF. The CDR3 DNA reads TGCAGTGCTAGTAGCGGGGATACTAATGAAAAACTGTTTTTT.

The chain has TRBV5-1 and TRBJ1-6; TRBD1 matches 7 bases. The CDR3 contains 18 residues. V was clipped by 0 bases and J by 5 bases; unmatched bases: 11. CDR1 and CDR2 from the germline V gene are SGHRS and YFSETQ. The CDR3 protein is CASSLAPTGSQDNSPLHF. For the CDR3, the DNA is TGCGCCAGCAGCTTGGCTCCGACAGGGAGTCAAGATAATTCACCCCTCCACTTT.

J is TRBJ1-2 and V is TRBV5-5; 7 bases line up with TRBD1. Germline CDR1 and CDR2: SGHKS and YYEKEE (reference sequence). The CDR3 has 15 residues. Trimming cost V 0 bases and J 4 bases; bases outside gene matches: 6. DNA of the CDR3: TGTGCCAGCAGCTTGGCCTGGGACAGATTCTATGGCTACACCTTC. This codes for CASSLAWDRFYGYTF.

CDR3 sequence: CASSVSSVNTEAFF. In DNA form, the CDR3 reads TGTGCCAGCAGTGTGTCGTCCGTGAACACTGAAGCTTTCTTT. The rearrangement uses TRBV2 and TRBJ1-1; no clear D gene. This CDR3 has 14 amino acids. Per the germline V gene, CDR1 is SNHLY and CDR2 is FYNNEI. The V and J ends lost 4 bases and 0 bases respectively, with 9 bases between them.

The chain uses TRBV19 and TRBJ1-1; no firm D call. V dropped 3 bases and J dropped 5 bases, with 10 bases sitting between them. The CDR3 contains 13 residues. The germline V gene encodes CDR1 LNHDA and CDR2 SQIVND (reference sequence). CDR3 sequence reads: CASSMRAETEAFF. The CDR3 DNA reads as TGTGCCAGTAGTATGAGGGCTGAAACTGAAGCTTTCTTT.

The genes are TRBV27 and TRBJ2-2, with TRBD1 as a possible D gene (7 bases). This CDR3 is built from 14 residues. CDR1 and CDR2 from the germline V gene are MNHEY and SMNVEV (reference sequence). V lost 8 bases to trimming and J lost 3 bases, with 13 bases between them. This CDR3 is CASGGGTYTGELFF. CDR3 DNA sequence: TGTGCCAGCGGAGGGGGCACTTACACCGGGGAGCTGTTTTTT.

The V gene is TRBV5-6, the J gene TRBJ2-3, with 7 bases lining up with TRBD1. The CDR3 is made up of 15 amino acids. Germline CDR1 SGHDT, CDR2 YYEEEE. V gave up 2 bases and J gave up 0 bases; unmatched junction bases: 3. CDR3 residues: CASSFAGGSTDTQYF. The CDR3, as DNA: TGTGCCAGCAGCTTTGCAGGGGGTAGCACAGATACGCAGTATTTT.

The rearrangement joins TRBV30 to TRBJ1-5; perhaps TRBD1 as D (5 bases). Germline loops: CDR1 GTSNPN, CDR2 SVGIG (reference sequence). CDR3 length: 15 amino acids. Between the trimmed V and J ends, which lost 0 bases and 3 bases, there was a span of 12 bases. CDR3 nucleotides: TGTGCCTGGAGTGTACCAGGGTCGAACAATCAGCCCCAGCATTTT. Protein product: CAWSVPGSNNQPQHF.

The chain joins TRBV5-1 to TRBJ2-7, with TRBD2 matching 8 bases. The CDR3 length is 14 residues. Germline V gene sequence: CDR1 SGHRS, CDR2 YFSETQ. Germline trimming cut 4 bases from V and 4 bases from J; bases unmatched to any gene: 7. The CDR3 nucleotides are TGCGCCAGCAGCCCGGGACTAGGGATATACGAGCAGTACTTC. This codes for CASSPGLGIYEQYF.

With respect to this clone: A junction end diverges from the germline sequence, so it may reflect a read error. The gene calls are TRBV7-7 and TRBJ2-7; the D gene is possibly TRBD2 (5 bases). The germline gives CDR1 SSHAT, CDR2 FNYEAQ (reference sequence). CDR3 length: 15 residues. CDR3 region: CASSPAPAEAYEQYF. Here the CDR3 DNA reads TGTGCTAGCAGCCCCGCCCCAGCGGAGGCCTACGAGCAGTACTTC.

The CDR3 DNA follows: TGTGCCAGCAGACAGGACGGTTACAATGAGCAGTTCTTC. It specifies CASRQDGYNEQFF. The chain recombines TRBV2 with TRBJ2-1, with D perhaps TRBD1 (5 bases). V was clipped by 6 bases and J by 4 bases, with 10 bases between them. From germline, CDR1 is SNHLY and CDR2 FYNNEI. This CDR3 contains 13 residues.

The rearrangement uses TRBV2 and TRBJ1-1; D gene uncertain. CDR3 size: 13 residues. Germline-derived CDR1 and CDR2 are SNHLY and FYNNEI. Deletions cut 8 bases from V and 0 bases from J, with 10 bases between. CDR3 amino acids: CASCAEMNTEAFF. The CDR3 DNA reads as TGTGCCAGCTGCGCGGAAATGAACACTGAAGCTTTCTTT. Drawing the rest from reference TRBV2 and TRBJ1-1, the complete variable domain is EPEVTQTPSHQVTQMGQEVILRCVPISNHLYFYWYRQILGQKVEFLVSFYNNEISEKSEIFDDQFSVERPDGSNFTLKIRSTKLEDSAMYFCASCAEMNTEAFFGQGTRLTVV.

V and J are TRBV5-6 and TRBJ1-2, with a tentative D call TRBD1 (6 bases). Per the germline V gene, CDR1 is SGHDT and CDR2 is YYEEEE. Trimming stripped 7 bases from V and 2 bases from J, with 18 bases between. This CDR3 has 15 residues. The CDR3 loop is CASHRGSRWNYGYTF. In DNA form, the CDR3 reads TGTGCCAGCCATAGGGGGAGCCGATGGAACTATGGCTACACCTTC.

The rearrangement links TRBV25-1 to TRBJ2-7; 7 bases fit TRBD1. The CDR3 runs to 14 residues. Trimming cost V 5 bases and J 3 bases; bases outside gene matches: 7. CDR1 and CDR2 (germline): MGHDK, SYGVNS. The CDR3 coding sequence is TGTGCCAGCAGTCCCCCCGGGACAGTCTACGAGCAGTACTTC. Amino acids: CASSPPGTVYEQYF.

The J gene is TRBJ1-5, the V gene TRBV19, with unresolved D. There are 16 residues in the CDR3. V was cut by 5 bases and J by 3 bases, with 17 bases left in between. Germline CDR1 is LNHDA and CDR2 is SQIVND (reference sequence). CDR3 in DNA: TGTGCCAGTAGTGCCGAACGTCCCGACTTCAATCAGCCCCAGCATTTT. This gives the protein CASSAERPDFNQPQHF.

The rearrangement uses TRBV3-1 (or the pseudogene TRBV3-2) and TRBJ2-3; 12 bases fit TRBD2. The CDR3 is 16 residues long. V was clipped by 4 bases and J by 6 bases; unmatched bases: 8. Germline V gene sequence: CDR1 LGHDT, CDR2 YNNKEL (reference sequence). The CDR3 protein is CASSLPSGGAVDTQYF. The CDR3 DNA follows: TGTGCCAGCAGCCTACCTAGCGGGGGGGCGGTGGATACGCAGTATTTT.

The chain combines TRBV2 with TRBJ2-5, with D perhaps TRBD1 (5 bases). V was shortened by 8 bases and J by 3 bases, with 10 bases between the two germline ends. CDR3 length: 12 amino acids. Germline V gives CDR1 SNHLY, CDR2 FYNNEI. This CDR3 reads CASLDSEETQYF. DNA for the CDR3: TGTGCCAGCCTCGACAGTGAAGAGACCCAGTACTTC.

The genes are TRBV7-9 and TRBJ1-3; possible D gene TRBD1, 6 bases. Trimming stripped 4 bases from V and 0 bases from J, with 10 bases between. CDR3 length: 15 residues. The germline CDR1 and CDR2 sequences are SEHNR and FQNEAQ (reference sequence). The CDR3: CASSWGQHSGNTIYF. The CDR3 DNA follows: TGTGCCAGCAGCTGGGGGCAACACTCTGGAAACACCATATATTTT.

This clone was observed a single time. This chain connects TRBV27 to TRBJ2-7; D not resolved. Trimming removed 7 bases from V and 3 bases from J, with 19 bases in between. The length of the CDR3 is 15 residues. Germline V gives CDR1 MNHEY, CDR2 SMNVEV (reference sequence). In nucleotides, the CDR3 is TGTGCCAGCACCCTTAGTCCTGGGCCAGGCTACGAGCAGTACTTC. This encodes CASTLSPGPGYEQYF.

This clone showed up just once. The chain carries TRBV6-4 and TRBJ2-5; D unclear. CDR3 length equals 14 residues. The germline V and J ends were trimmed by 9 bases and 1 base, with 15 bases remaining between them. Germline CDR1 MRHNA, CDR2 SNTAGT. CDR3 DNA sequence: TGTGCCAGTCCGATCCAGGATATCCAAGAGACCCAGTACTTC. It encodes CASPIQDIQETQYF.

V is TRBV7-6 and J is TRBJ1-5; TRBD1 is a possible D gene (5 bases). Germline lookup yields CDR1 SGHVS and CDR2 FNYEAQ. Trimming cost V 1 base and J 5 bases, with 15 bases left between them. This CDR3 is 16 amino acids long. In DNA form, the CDR3 reads TGTGCCAGCAGCTTAGGGGGGGACCTGTCGGATCAGCCCCAGCATTTT. Translation gives CASSLGGDLSDQPQHF.

The chain carries TRBV19 and TRBJ1-4, with D tentatively TRBD1 (6 bases). V gave up 3 bases and J gave up 4 bases, with 9 bases separating them. Looked up from germline, CDR1 is LNHDA and CDR2 is SQIVND (reference sequence). This CDR3 contains 14 residues. The CDR3 sequence is CASSIGQYNEKLFF. The CDR3 nucleotides read TGTGCCAGTAGTATTGGACAGTATAATGAAAAACTGTTTTTT.

The CDR3: CASSEQQAPSEKLFF. CDR3 bases: TGTGCCAGCAGTGAACAGCAGGCCCCAAGTGAAAAACTGTTTTTT. The chain carries TRBV25-1 and TRBJ1-4; D unclear. Germline V gene sequence: CDR1 MGHDK, CDR2 SYGVNS. This CDR3 spans 15 amino acids. Trimming took 2 bases from V and 7 from J, leaving 14 bases between them.

In the case of this clone: An end of the junction differs from the germline gene, which may be a read error. The J gene is TRBJ1-2, the V gene TRBV20-1, with 7 bases that match TRBD1. Germline V CDR1 and CDR2: DFQATT, SNEGSKA (reference sequence). This CDR3 comprises 10 residues. CDR3 region: CSAIPWTGNF. Here the CDR3 DNA reads TGCAGTGCTATCCCATGGACAGGAAACTTC.

V usage is TRBV6-5 and J usage is TRBJ1-2; 7 nucleotides align to TRBD1. V gave up 2 bases and J gave up 4 bases; unmatched junction bases: 10. Germline CDR1 reads MNHEY; CDR2 reads SVGAGI. The CDR3 spans 16 residues. The CDR3 nucleotides read TGTGCCAGCAGTTACCTACGGACAGGAGGTACCTATGGCTACACCTTC. Its translation is CASSYLRTGGTYGYTF.

The rearrangement links TRBV2 to TRBJ1-3, with TRBD1 identical over 7 bases. Germline trimming cut 5 bases from V and 4 bases from J; bases unmatched to any gene: 8. The CDR3 extends over 15 amino acids. Looked up from germline, CDR1 is SNHLY and CDR2 is FYNNEI. The DNA for the CDR3 is TGTGCCAGCAGTTTGAACAGGGGAGGCGGAAACACCATATATTTT. This translates into CASSLNRGGGNTIYF.

This chain joins TRBV6-6 and TRBJ1-3; no definite D call. The CDR3 runs 13 residues. Germline V lookup: CDR1 MNHNY, CDR2 SVGAGI (reference sequence). The germline V and J ends were trimmed by 2 bases and 2 bases, with 4 bases remaining between them. CDR3 bases: TGTGCCAGCAGTTACAGCACTGGAAACACCATATATTTT. This sequence encodes CASSYSTGNTIYF.